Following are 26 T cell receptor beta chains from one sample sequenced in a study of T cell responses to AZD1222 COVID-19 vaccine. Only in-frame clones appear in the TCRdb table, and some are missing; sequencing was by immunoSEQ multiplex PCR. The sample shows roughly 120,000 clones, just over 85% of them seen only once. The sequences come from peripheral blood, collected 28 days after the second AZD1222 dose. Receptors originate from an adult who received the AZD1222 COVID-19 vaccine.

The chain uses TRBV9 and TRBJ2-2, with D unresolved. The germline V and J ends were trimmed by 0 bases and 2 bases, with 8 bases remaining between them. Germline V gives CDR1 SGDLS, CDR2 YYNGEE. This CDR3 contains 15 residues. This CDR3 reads CASSVEQFNTGELFF. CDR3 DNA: TGTGCCAGCAGCGTAGAACAGTTCAACACCGGGGAGCTGTTTTTT.

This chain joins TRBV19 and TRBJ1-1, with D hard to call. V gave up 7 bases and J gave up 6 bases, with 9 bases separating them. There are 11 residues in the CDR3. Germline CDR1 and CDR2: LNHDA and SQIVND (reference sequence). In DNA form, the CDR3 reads TGTGCCAGTATCAGACAACCTGAAGCTTTCTTT. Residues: CASIRQPEAFF.

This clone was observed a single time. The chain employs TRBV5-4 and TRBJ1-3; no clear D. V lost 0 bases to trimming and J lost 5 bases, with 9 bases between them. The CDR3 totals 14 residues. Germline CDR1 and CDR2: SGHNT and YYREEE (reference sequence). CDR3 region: CASSLAQARNTIYF. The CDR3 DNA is TGTGCCAGCAGCTTGGCCCAGGCGAGAAACACCATATATTTT. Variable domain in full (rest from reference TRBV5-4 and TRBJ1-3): ETGVTQSPTHLIKTRGQQVTLRCSSQSGHNTVSWYQQALGQGPQFIFQYYREEENGRGNFPPRFSGLQFPNYSSELNVNALELDDSALYLCASSLAQARNTIYFGEGSWLTVV.

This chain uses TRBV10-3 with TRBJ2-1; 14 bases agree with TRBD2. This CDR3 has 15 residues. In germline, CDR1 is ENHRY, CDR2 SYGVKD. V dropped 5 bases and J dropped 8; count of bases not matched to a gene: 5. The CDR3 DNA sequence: TGTGCCATCAGTACCGGGACTAGCGGGGGCGATGAGCAGTTCTTC. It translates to CAISTGTSGGDEQFF.

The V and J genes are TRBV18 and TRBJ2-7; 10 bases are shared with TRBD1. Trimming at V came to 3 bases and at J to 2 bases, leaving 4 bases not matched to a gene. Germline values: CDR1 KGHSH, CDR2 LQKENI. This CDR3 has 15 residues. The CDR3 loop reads CASSPGQGLTYEQYF. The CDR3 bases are TGTGCCAGCTCACCGGGACAGGGGCTGACCTACGAGCAGTACTTC.

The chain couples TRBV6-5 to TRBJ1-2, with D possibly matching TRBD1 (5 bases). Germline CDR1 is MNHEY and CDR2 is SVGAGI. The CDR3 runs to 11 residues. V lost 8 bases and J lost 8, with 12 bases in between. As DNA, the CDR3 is TGTGCCAGCCGGGATAGGGACGGCTACACCTTC. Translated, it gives CASRDRDGYTF.

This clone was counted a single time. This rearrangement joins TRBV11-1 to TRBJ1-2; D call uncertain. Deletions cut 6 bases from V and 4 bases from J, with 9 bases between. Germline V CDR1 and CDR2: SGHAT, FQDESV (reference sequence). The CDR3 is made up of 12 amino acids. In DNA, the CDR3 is TGTGCCAGCAGTCAAGGCACCTATGGCTACACCTTC. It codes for CASSQGTYGYTF.

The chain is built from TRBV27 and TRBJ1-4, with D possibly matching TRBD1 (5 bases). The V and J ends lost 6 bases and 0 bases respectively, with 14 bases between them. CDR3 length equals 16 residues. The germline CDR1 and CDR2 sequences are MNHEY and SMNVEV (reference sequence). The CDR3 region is CASRPQRGATNEKLFF. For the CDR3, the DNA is TGTGCCAGCAGGCCTCAACGAGGGGCAACTAATGAAAAACTGTTTTTT.

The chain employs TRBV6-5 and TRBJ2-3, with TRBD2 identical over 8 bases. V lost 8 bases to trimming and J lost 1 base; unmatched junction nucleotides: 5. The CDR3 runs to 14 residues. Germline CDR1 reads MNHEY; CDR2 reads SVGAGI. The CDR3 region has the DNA TGTGCCAGCCGTACTAGCGGCGGCACAGATACGCAGTATTTT. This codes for CASRTSGGTDTQYF.

This chain's CDR3 is CASSLSGVGNTIYF. CDR3 coding DNA: TGTGCCAGCAGTTTATCGGGGGTGGGAAACACCATATATTTT. The chain uses TRBV27 and TRBJ1-3, with D possibly TRBD1 on 5 matching bases. V lost 0 bases to trimming and J lost 4 bases, with 7 bases between them. Germline V CDR1 and CDR2: MNHEY, SMNVEV (reference sequence). There are 14 residues in the CDR3.

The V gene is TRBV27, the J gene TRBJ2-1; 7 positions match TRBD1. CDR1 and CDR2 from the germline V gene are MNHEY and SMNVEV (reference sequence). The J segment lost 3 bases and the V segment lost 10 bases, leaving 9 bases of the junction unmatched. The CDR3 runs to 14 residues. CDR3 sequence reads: CATSVRDSYNEQFF. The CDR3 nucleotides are TGTGCCACCTCTGTTCGGGACAGCTACAATGAGCAGTTCTTC.

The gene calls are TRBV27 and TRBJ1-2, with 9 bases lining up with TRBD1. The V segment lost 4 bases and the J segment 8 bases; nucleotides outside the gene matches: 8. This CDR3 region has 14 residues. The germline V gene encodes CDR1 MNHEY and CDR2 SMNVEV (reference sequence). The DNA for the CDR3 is TGTGCCAGCAGTTCGCGGACAGGGGCTGGGGGCTACACCTTC. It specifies CASSSRTGAGGYTF.

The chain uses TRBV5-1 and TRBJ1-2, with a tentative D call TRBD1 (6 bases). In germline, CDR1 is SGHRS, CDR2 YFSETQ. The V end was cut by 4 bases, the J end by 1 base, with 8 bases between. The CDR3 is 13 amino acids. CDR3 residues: CASSVGGNYGYTF. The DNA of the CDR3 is TGCGCCAGCAGCGTAGGGGGTAACTATGGCTACACCTTC.

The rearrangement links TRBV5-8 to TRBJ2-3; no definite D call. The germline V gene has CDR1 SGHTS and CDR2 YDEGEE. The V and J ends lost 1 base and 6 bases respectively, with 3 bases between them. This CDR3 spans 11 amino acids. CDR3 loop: CASSLYDTQYF. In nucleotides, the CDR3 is TGTGCCAGCAGCTTGTACGATACGCAGTATTTT.

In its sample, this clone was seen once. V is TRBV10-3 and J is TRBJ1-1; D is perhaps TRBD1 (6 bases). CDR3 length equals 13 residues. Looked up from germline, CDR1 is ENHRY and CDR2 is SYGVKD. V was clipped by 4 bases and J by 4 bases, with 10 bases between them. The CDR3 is CAISGQQGTEAFF. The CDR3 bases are TGTGCCATCAGTGGCCAACAGGGCACTGAAGCTTTCTTT.

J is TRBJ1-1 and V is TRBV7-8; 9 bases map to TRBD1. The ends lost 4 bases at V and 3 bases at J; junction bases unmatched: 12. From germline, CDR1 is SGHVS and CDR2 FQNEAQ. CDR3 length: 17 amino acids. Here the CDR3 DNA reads TGTGCCAGCAGCTCATCGGGACAGGGTATAATTGACACTGAAGCTTTCTTT. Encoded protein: CASSSSGQGIIDTEAFF.

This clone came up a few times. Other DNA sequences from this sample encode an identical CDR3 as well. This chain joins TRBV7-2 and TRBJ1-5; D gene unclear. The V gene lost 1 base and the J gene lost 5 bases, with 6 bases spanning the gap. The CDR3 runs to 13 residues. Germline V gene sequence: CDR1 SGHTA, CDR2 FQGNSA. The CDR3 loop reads CASSLGQDQPQHF. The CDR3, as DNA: TGTGCCAGCAGCTTAGGGCAGGATCAGCCCCAGCATTTT.

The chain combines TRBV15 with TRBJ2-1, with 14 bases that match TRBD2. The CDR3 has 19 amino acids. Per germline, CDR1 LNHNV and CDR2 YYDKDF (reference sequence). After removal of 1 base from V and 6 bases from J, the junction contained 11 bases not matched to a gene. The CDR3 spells CATSRGGLAGVDAANEQFF. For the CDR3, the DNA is TGTGCCACCAGCAGAGGGGGACTAGCGGGAGTCGATGCGGCCAATGAGCAGTTCTTC. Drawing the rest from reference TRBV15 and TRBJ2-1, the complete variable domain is DAMVIQNPRYQVTQFGKPVTLSCSQTLNHNVMYWYQQKSSQAPKLLFHYYDKDFNNEADTPDNFQSRRPNTSFCFLDIRSPGLGDTAMYLCATSRGGLAGVDAANEQFFGPGTRLTVL.

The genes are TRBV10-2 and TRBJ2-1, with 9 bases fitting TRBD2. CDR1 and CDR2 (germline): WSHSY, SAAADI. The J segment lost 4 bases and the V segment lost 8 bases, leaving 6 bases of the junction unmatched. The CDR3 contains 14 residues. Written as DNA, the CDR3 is TGCGCCAGCTCGACTAGCGGAGTTTACAATGAGCAGTTCTTC. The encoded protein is CASSTSGVYNEQFF.

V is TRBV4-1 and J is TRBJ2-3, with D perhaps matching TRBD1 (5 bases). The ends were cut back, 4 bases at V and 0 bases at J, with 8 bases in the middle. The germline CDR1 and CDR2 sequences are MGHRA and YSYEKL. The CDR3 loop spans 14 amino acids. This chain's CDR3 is CASSPGASTDTQYF. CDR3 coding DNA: TGCGCCAGCAGCCCTGGGGCTAGCACAGATACGCAGTATTTT.

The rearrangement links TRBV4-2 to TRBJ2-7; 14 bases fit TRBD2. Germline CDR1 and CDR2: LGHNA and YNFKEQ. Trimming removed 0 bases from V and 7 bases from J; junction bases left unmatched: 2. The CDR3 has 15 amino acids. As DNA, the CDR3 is TGTGCCAGCAGCCAAGAGGGACTAGCGGGAGTAGAGCAGTACTTC. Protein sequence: CASSQEGLAGVEQYF.

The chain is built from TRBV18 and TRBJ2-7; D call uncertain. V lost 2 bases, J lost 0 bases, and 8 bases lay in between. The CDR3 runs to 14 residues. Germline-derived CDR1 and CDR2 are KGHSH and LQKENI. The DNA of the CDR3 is TGTGCCAGCTCACCAGTCAGTGGCTCCTACGAGCAGTACTTC. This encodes CASSPVSGSYEQYF.

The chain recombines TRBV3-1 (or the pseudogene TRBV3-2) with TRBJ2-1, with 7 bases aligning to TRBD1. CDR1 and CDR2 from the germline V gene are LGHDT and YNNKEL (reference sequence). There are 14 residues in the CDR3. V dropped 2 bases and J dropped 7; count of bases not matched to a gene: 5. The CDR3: CASSQRGPRNEQFF. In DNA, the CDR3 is TGTGCCAGCAGCCAAAGGGGGCCCAGGAATGAGCAGTTCTTC.

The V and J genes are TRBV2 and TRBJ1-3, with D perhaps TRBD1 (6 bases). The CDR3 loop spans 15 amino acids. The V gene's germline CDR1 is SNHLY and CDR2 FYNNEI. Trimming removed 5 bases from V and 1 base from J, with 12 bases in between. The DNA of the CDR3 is TGTGCCAGCAGTAACGGACAGTATTCTGGAAACACCATATATTTT. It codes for CASSNGQYSGNTIYF.

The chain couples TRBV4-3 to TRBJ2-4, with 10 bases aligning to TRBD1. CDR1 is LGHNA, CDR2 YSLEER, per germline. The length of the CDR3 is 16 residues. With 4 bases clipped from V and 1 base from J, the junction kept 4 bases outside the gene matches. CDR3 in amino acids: CASSRDRGAAKNIQYF. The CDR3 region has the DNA TGCGCCAGCAGCCGGGACAGGGGAGCGGCCAAAAACATTCAGTACTTC.

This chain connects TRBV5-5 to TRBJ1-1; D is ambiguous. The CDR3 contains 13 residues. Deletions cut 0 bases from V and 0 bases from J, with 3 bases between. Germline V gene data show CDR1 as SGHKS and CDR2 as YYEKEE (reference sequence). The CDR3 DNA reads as TGTGCCAGCAGCTTGGACCTGAACACTGAAGCTTTCTTT. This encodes CASSLDLNTEAFF.